This passage covers 26 T cell receptor beta chains from one sample sequenced in a study of identifying expanded T cells in peripheral blood. The repertoire was sequenced with immunoSEQ multiplex PCR; TCRdb's copy has only in-frame clones and lacks some. The data show about 100,000 clones, 80% to 90% seen once. Sample: blood. These receptors all come from a person between 18 and 75 years old in good health.

V and J are TRBV6-1 and TRBJ1-1; maybe TRBD1 (5 bases). The CDR3 loop spans 13 amino acids. Germline CDR1 reads MNHNS; CDR2 reads SASEGT. V was cut by 6 bases and J by 1 base, with 9 bases left in between. CDR3 region: CASRPDKNTEAFF. The CDR3 DNA reads TGTGCCAGCAGACCGGACAAGAACACTGAAGCTTTCTTT.

This clone was seen only once. The chain uses TRBV19 and TRBJ2-1, with D tentatively TRBD2 (5 bases). The CDR3 covers 15 residues. The V end lost 7 bases, the J end lost 13 bases, and 26 bases lay between the germline ends. The V gene's germline CDR1 is LNHDA and CDR2 SQIVND (reference sequence). CDR3: CASTPNGGPFFGQFF. The CDR3 region has the DNA TGTGCCAGTACCCCAAACGGAGGACCCTTTTTCGGCCAGTTCTTC.

V usage is TRBV5-6 and J usage is TRBJ1-2, with D possibly matching TRBD1 (5 bases). V lost 5 bases, J lost 4 bases, and 12 bases lay in between. The CDR3 contains 13 residues. Germline lookup yields CDR1 SGHDT and CDR2 YYEEEE. DNA of the CDR3: TGTGCCAGCAGTCAGGGTCAGACCTATGGCTACACCTTC. Translation gives CASSQGQTYGYTF.

This chain links TRBV7-9 with TRBJ1-3; 8 bases line up with TRBD1. Losses at the gene ends were 2 bases for V and 3 bases for J; bases not matched to a gene: 12. Per the germline V gene, CDR1 is SEHNR and CDR2 is FQNEAQ (reference sequence). The CDR3 has 18 amino acids. The CDR3 region is CASSLLRGQGAGGNTIYF. CDR3 nucleotides: TGTGCCAGCAGCTTATTGCGAGGGCAGGGGGCCGGTGGAAACACCATATATTTT.

The rearrangement uses TRBV6-6 and TRBJ1-5, with TRBD1 identical over 8 bases. V trimming: 7 bases; J trimming: 4 bases; junction bases outside the gene matches: 6. The CDR3 contains 14 residues. The V gene's germline CDR1 is MNHNY and CDR2 SVGAGI (reference sequence). CDR3 in amino acids: CASTPGGLNQPQHF. The CDR3 region has the DNA TGTGCCAGCACTCCAGGGGGCTTAAATCAGCCCCAGCATTTT.

The CDR3 DNA follows: TGTGCCAGCAGTGAAAACAGGGAGACTGAAGCTTTCTTT. Amino acid sequence: CASSENRETEAFF. The chain employs TRBV6-1 and TRBJ1-1; maybe TRBD1 (6 bases). The CDR3 is 13 amino acids. The germline V gene has CDR1 MNHNS and CDR2 SASEGT. The ends were cut back, 2 bases at V and 5 bases at J, with 9 bases in the middle.

In its sample, this clone was seen once. Since a much larger clone is just one base distant, this may be a read error. The sample contains more than one DNA sequence encoding this CDR3. The J gene is TRBJ1-2, the V gene TRBV7-2; 7 nucleotides align to TRBD1. The CDR3 is 15 residues long. J lost 0 bases, V lost 1 base, and 2 bases had no gene match. Germline CDR1 is SGHTA and CDR2 is FQGNSA. CDR3 sequence reads: CASSLGQGANYGYTF. CDR3 sequence (DNA): TGTGCCAGCAGCTTAGGGCAGGGGGCTAACTATGGCTACACCTTC. The variable domain in full, with the rest retrieved from reference TRBV7-2 and TRBJ1-2, is GAGVSQSPSNKVTEKGKDVELRCDPISGHTALYWYRQSLGQGLEFLIYFQGNSAPDKSGLPSDRFSAERTGGSVSTLTIQRTQQEDSAVYLCASSLGQGANYGYTFGSGTRLTVV.

The CDR3 spells CSVVGQGGSEQYF. In DNA, the CDR3 is TGCAGCGTGGTCGGACAGGGTGGCAGCGAGCAGTACTTC. The chain employs TRBV29-1 and TRBJ2-7, with 8 nucleotides matching TRBD1. The CDR3 consists of 13 residues. The J segment lost 6 bases and the V segment lost 6 bases, leaving 10 bases of the junction unmatched. The germline gives CDR1 SQVTM, CDR2 ANQGSEA.

Points on this clone: The junction departs from germline at one end; a sequencing error may be responsible. The V gene is TRBV19, the J gene TRBJ1-2; possibly TRBD1 for D (5 bases). Germline CDR1 is LNHDA and CDR2 is SQIVND (reference sequence). This CDR3 spans 15 amino acids. This CDR3 is CAGSISRAGNNGYTF. The CDR3 coding sequence is TGTGCCGGTAGCATATCGAGGGCAGGGAACAATGGCTACACCTTC.

The chain joins TRBV4-1 to TRBJ2-3, with D uncertain. Trimming left V 0 bases short and J 2 bases short, with 12 bases between. Germline CDR1 MGHRA, CDR2 YSYEKL. The CDR3 totals 16 residues. The CDR3 region has the DNA TGCGCCAGCAGCCAAGAAATATGGCAACCCACAGATACGCAGTATTTT. Protein: CASSQEIWQPTDTQYF.

The chain carries TRBV7-9 and TRBJ2-5, with TRBD1 matching 8 bases. CDR1 and CDR2 from the germline V gene are SEHNR and FQNEAQ (reference sequence). The J segment lost 4 bases and the V segment lost 3 bases, leaving 7 bases of the junction unmatched. The CDR3 loop spans 15 amino acids. This CDR3 reads CASSLAGQGSETQYF. The CDR3 nucleotides read TGTGCCAGCAGCTTGGCCGGACAGGGTTCAGAGACCCAGTACTTC.

This rearrangement joins TRBV7-2 to TRBJ2-7; D uncertain. V gave up 4 bases and J gave up 4 bases, with 17 bases separating them. CDR1 is SGHTA, CDR2 FQGNSA, per germline. The CDR3 consists of 15 residues. The CDR3 loop is CASSWLNGPGYEQYF. CDR3 bases: TGTGCCAGCAGCTGGTTGAACGGTCCCGGTTACGAGCAGTACTTC.

This clone has only one observation. The chain employs TRBV29-1 and TRBJ1-1; D remains ambiguous. Germline V gives CDR1 SQVTM, CDR2 ANQGSEA. V was trimmed by 7 bases and J by 0 bases, leaving 15 bases between them. The CDR3 runs to 14 residues. The CDR3 sequence is CSADPGQMNTEAFF. The CDR3 DNA reads as TGCAGCGCCGACCCTGGGCAGATGAACACTGAAGCTTTCTTT.

DNA of the CDR3: TGTGCCACCAGCAATCAGGGGATTGAAAAACTGTTTTTT. As protein: CATSNQGIEKLFF. The genes are TRBV15 and TRBJ1-4; tentatively, D is TRBD1 (6 bases). The CDR3 covers 13 residues. Germline V gene lookup returns CDR1 LNHNV and CDR2 YYDKDF (reference sequence). V was shortened by 4 bases and J by 7 bases, with 10 bases between the two germline ends.

V gene TRBV2 combines with J gene TRBJ2-7, with D uncertain. V was clipped by 6 bases and J by 1 base, with 4 bases between them. CDR3 length: 11 amino acids. Germline CDR1 SNHLY, CDR2 FYNNEI. The CDR3 protein is CASSRSYEQYF. In nucleotides, the CDR3 is TGTGCCAGCAGCCGTTCCTACGAGCAGTACTTC.

The CDR3 loop reads CASSLTNQNTEAFF. For the CDR3, the DNA is TGTGCCAGCAGCTTAACGAACCAGAACACTGAAGCTTTCTTT. V is TRBV7-8 and J is TRBJ1-1; D remains ambiguous. The germline CDR1 and CDR2 sequences are SGHVS and FQNEAQ. Trimming pared 2 bases from V and 1 base from J, leaving 8 bases between. The CDR3 extends over 14 amino acids. The full variable domain, rest sourced from reference TRBV7-8 and TRBJ1-1, is GAGVSQSPRYKVAKRGQDVALRCDPISGHVSLFWYQQALGQGPEFLTYFQNEAQLDKSGLPSDRFFAERPEGSVSTLKIQRTQQEDSAVYLCASSLTNQNTEAFFGQGTRLTVV.

This sequence joins TRBV9 and TRBJ1-6, with a weak D call TRBD1 (5 bases). CDR1 and CDR2 (germline): SGDLS, YYNGEE. CDR3 size: 14 residues. Deletions cut 1 base from V and 10 bases from J, with 12 bases between. CDR3 in DNA: TGTGCCAGCAGCGTATCCAGGGCGGGATCACCCCTCCACTTT. This gives the protein CASSVSRAGSPLHF.

The chain recombines TRBV4-1 with TRBJ1-2; D not certain. In germline, CDR1 is MGHRA, CDR2 YSYEKL. This CDR3 is 14 amino acids long. The V end was cut by 5 bases, the J end by 5 bases, with 15 bases between. CDR3 coding DNA: TGCGCCAGCAGCAAAAGAGTTACAGAGTATGGCTACACCTTC. Translation: CASSKRVTEYGYTF.

CDR3 nucleotide sequence: TGTGCCAGCAGCTCCTGGGGACAGTCGGAAAAACTGTTTTTT. It encodes CASSSWGQSEKLFF. The chain joins TRBV7-9 to TRBJ1-4; 7 bases fit TRBD1. With 4 bases clipped from V and 8 bases from J, the junction kept 7 bases outside the gene matches. The CDR3 spans 14 residues. From germline, CDR1 is SEHNR and CDR2 FQNEAQ (reference sequence).

The V and J genes are TRBV6-5 and TRBJ2-4; D might be TRBD2 (6 bases). Germline values: CDR1 MNHEY, CDR2 SVGAGI. The CDR3 is 16 amino acids. V dropped 0 bases and J dropped 0 bases, with 9 bases sitting between them. As DNA, the CDR3 is TGTGCCAGCAGTTACTCCAGGCGGGGAGCCAAAAACATTCAGTACTTC. Amino acid sequence: CASSYSRRGAKNIQYF.

The chain uses TRBV5-4 and TRBJ2-7; 9 positions agree with TRBD2. Germline assignment: CDR1 SGHNT and CDR2 YYREEE (reference sequence). CDR3 length equals 15 residues. With 2 bases clipped from V and 6 bases from J, the junction kept 9 bases outside the gene matches. This CDR3 reads CASSFWREGRIEQYF. DNA for the CDR3: TGTGCCAGCAGCTTCTGGCGGGAGGGTAGAATCGAGCAGTACTTC.

In its sample, this clone was seen once. Mismatch with germline at one junction end may stem from a read error. The same CDR3 arises from other DNA sequences in this sample as well. The rearrangement uses TRBV20-1 and TRBJ1-2; D ambiguous. This CDR3 contains 11 residues. Germline CDR1 is DFQATT and CDR2 is SNEGSKA (reference sequence). CDR3 coding DNA: TGCAGCGCTAGTCAAGACTATGGCTACACCTTC. It specifies CSASQDYGYTF.

This clone has a single count. J is TRBJ2-2 and V is TRBV19; D tentatively fits TRBD1 or TRBD2 (5 bases each). V shed 7 bases and J shed 0 bases, with 9 bases lying between them. Germline assignment: CDR1 LNHDA and CDR2 SQIVND (reference sequence). There are 14 residues in the CDR3. The CDR3 here is CASKTGPNTGELFF. In DNA, the CDR3 is TGTGCCAGTAAGACGGGACCGAACACCGGGGAGCTGTTTTTT.

The rearrangement joins TRBV19 to TRBJ1-1; D gene unclear. The germline CDR1 and CDR2 sequences are LNHDA and SQIVND (reference sequence). V was clipped by 3 bases and J by 7 bases, with 9 bases between them. The CDR3 spans 12 residues. CDR3 nucleotides: TGTGCCAGTAGTATTGGGAGTTATGAAGCTTTCTTT. Its protein product is CASSIGSYEAFF.

This clone was detected only once. The rearrangement joins TRBV10-3 to TRBJ1-2; no definite D call. The V gene's germline CDR1 is ENHRY and CDR2 SYGVKD. The CDR3 consists of 12 residues. The germline V and J ends were trimmed by 0 bases and 8 bases, with 7 bases remaining between them. The CDR3 DNA sequence: TGTGCCATCAGTGAGTCCCAGGTGGGCTACACCTTC. As protein: CAISESQVGYTF.

The chain is built from TRBV29-1 and TRBJ1-1; D is possibly TRBD1 (6 bases). Germline-derived CDR1 and CDR2 are SQVTM and ANQGSEA. Deletions cut 4 bases from V and 3 bases from J, with 15 bases between. This CDR3 is built from 14 residues. CDR3 in DNA: TGCAGCGTTGGGGGGCCTAGGAGGTACACTGAAGCTTTCTTT. Protein sequence: CSVGGPRRYTEAFF.